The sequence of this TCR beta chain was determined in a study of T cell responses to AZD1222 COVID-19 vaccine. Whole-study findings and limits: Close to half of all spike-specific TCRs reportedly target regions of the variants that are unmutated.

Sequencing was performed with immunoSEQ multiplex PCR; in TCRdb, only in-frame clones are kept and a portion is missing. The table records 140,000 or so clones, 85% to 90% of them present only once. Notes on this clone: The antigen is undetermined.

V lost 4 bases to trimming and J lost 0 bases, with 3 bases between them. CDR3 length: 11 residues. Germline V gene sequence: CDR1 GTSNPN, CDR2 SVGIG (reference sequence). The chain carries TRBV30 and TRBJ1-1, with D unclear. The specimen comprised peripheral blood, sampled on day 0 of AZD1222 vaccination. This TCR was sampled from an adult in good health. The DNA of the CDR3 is TGTGCCTGGACGGTGAACACTGAAGCTTTCTTT. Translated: CAWTVNTEAFF. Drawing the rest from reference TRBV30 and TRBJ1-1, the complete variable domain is SQTIHQWPATLVQPVGSPLSLECTVEGTSNPNLYWYRQAAGRGLQLLFYSVGIGQISSEVPQNLSASRPQDRQFILSSKKLLLSDSGFYLCAWTVNTEAFFGQGTRLTVV.